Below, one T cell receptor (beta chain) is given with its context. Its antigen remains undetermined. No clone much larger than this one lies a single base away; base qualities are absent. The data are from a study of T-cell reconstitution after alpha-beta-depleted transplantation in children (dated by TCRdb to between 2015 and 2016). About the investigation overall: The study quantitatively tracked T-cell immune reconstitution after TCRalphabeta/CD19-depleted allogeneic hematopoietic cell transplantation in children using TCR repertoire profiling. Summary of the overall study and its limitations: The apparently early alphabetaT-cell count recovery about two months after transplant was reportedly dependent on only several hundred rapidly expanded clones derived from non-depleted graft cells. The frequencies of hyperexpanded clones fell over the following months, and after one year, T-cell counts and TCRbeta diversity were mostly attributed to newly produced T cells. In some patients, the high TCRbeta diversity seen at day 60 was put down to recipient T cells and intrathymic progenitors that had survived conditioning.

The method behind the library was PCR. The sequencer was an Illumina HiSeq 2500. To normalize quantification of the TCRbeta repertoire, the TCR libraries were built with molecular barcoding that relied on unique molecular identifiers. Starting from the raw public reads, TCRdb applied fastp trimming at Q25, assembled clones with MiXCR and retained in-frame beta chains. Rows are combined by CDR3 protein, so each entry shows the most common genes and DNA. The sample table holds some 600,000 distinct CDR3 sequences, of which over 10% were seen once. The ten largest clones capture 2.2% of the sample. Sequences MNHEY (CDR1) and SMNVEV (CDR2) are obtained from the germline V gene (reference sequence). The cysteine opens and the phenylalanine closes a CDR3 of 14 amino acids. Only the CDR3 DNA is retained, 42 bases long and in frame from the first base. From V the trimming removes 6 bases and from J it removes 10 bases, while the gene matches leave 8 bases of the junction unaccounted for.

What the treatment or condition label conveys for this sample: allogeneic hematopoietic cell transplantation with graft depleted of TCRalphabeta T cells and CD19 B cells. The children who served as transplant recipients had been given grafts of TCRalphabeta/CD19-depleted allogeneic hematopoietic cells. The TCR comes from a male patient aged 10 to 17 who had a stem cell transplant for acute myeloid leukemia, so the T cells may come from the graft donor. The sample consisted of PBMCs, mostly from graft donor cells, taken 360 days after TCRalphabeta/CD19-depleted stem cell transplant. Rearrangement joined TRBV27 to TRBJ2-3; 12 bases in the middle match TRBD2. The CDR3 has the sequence CASSPGTSGSPQYF. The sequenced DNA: TGTGCCAGCAGCCCCGGGACTAGCGGGTCTCCGCAGTATTTT.